This is a list of T cell receptor beta chains from one sample in a study of chemoradiotherapy in HPV16-positive cancers. The table came from immunoSEQ multiplex PCR; TCRdb's copy has only in-frame clones and leaves some out. The sample holds about 39,000 clones, around 82% seen once. Sample: blood, taken from a patient who underwent chemoradiotherapy. The receptors were sampled from a human donor with HPV-associated anogenital cancer. CDR3s include the opening cysteine and the closing phenylalanine or tryptophan. Each record gives: V gene, clone size, J gene, CDR3 protein. Not every row has a clone size; where given, it reads once, few, many or a size class.

v_call: TRBV5-1; clone_size: .; j_call: TRBJ1-1; cdr3_aa: CASSLLALPTEAFF
v_call: TRBV29-1; clone_size: .; j_call: TRBJ1-2; cdr3_aa: CSVETSGYGYTF
v_call: TRBV5-1; clone_size: .; j_call: TRBJ1-4; cdr3_aa: CASSLASAGGNEKLFF
v_call: TRBV7-9; clone_size: .; j_call: TRBJ1-5; cdr3_aa: CASSLAGNNQPQHF
v_call: TRBV9; clone_size: .; j_call: TRBJ1-3; cdr3_aa: CASSVWGLSGNTIYF
v_call: TRBV11-2; clone_size: .; j_call: TRBJ2-3; cdr3_aa: CASSSTGGILRDTQYF
v_call: TRBV5-1; clone_size: few; j_call: TRBJ1-1; cdr3_aa: CASSALGQSTEAFF
v_call: TRBV2; clone_size: .; j_call: TRBJ1-3; cdr3_aa: CASSAQGIGNTIYF
v_call: TRBV11-3; clone_size: .; j_call: TRBJ1-2; cdr3_aa: CASSFRGPVYGYTF
v_call: TRBV6-5; clone_size: .; j_call: TRBJ1-6; cdr3_aa: CASSPDSSYNSPLHF
v_call: TRBV7-3; clone_size: .; j_call: TRBJ2-3; cdr3_aa: CASSLIPLAGRTDTQYF
v_call: TRBV2; clone_size: .; j_call: TRBJ1-5; cdr3_aa: CASSGGQGEGQPQHF
v_call: TRBV7-6; clone_size: .; j_call: TRBJ2-1; cdr3_aa: CASSLATASGGYEQFF
v_call: TRBV7-3; clone_size: .; j_call: TRBJ2-7; cdr3_aa: CASSLTAQGHEQYF
v_call: TRBV5-5; clone_size: .; j_call: TRBJ1-5; cdr3_aa: CASSPTGDSNQPQHF
v_call: TRBV5-4; clone_size: .; j_call: TRBJ2-1; cdr3_aa: CASSRTGRSYNEQFF
v_call: TRBV7-2; clone_size: .; j_call: TRBJ1-1; cdr3_aa: CASSAWTGVNTEAFF
v_call: TRBV6-1; clone_size: .; j_call: TRBJ1-2; cdr3_aa: CASSEKSRGISNYGYTF
v_call: TRBV7-3; clone_size: .; j_call: TRBJ1-2; cdr3_aa: CASSLQGLYGYTF
v_call: TRBV7-3; clone_size: .; j_call: TRBJ2-7; cdr3_aa: CASSQTGPSYEQYF
v_call: TRBV6-5; clone_size: few; j_call: TRBJ2-3; cdr3_aa: CASSRQGGDTQYF
v_call: TRBV19; clone_size: .; j_call: TRBJ1-2; cdr3_aa: CASTKPGRVNGYTF
v_call: TRBV6-1; clone_size: .; j_call: TRBJ2-1; cdr3_aa: CASSVGGNGEQFF
v_call: TRBV6-5; clone_size: .; j_call: TRBJ2-1; cdr3_aa: CASSYVFGYNEQFF
v_call: TRBV6-5; clone_size: .; j_call: TRBJ2-3; cdr3_aa: CASSRTAAEDTQYF